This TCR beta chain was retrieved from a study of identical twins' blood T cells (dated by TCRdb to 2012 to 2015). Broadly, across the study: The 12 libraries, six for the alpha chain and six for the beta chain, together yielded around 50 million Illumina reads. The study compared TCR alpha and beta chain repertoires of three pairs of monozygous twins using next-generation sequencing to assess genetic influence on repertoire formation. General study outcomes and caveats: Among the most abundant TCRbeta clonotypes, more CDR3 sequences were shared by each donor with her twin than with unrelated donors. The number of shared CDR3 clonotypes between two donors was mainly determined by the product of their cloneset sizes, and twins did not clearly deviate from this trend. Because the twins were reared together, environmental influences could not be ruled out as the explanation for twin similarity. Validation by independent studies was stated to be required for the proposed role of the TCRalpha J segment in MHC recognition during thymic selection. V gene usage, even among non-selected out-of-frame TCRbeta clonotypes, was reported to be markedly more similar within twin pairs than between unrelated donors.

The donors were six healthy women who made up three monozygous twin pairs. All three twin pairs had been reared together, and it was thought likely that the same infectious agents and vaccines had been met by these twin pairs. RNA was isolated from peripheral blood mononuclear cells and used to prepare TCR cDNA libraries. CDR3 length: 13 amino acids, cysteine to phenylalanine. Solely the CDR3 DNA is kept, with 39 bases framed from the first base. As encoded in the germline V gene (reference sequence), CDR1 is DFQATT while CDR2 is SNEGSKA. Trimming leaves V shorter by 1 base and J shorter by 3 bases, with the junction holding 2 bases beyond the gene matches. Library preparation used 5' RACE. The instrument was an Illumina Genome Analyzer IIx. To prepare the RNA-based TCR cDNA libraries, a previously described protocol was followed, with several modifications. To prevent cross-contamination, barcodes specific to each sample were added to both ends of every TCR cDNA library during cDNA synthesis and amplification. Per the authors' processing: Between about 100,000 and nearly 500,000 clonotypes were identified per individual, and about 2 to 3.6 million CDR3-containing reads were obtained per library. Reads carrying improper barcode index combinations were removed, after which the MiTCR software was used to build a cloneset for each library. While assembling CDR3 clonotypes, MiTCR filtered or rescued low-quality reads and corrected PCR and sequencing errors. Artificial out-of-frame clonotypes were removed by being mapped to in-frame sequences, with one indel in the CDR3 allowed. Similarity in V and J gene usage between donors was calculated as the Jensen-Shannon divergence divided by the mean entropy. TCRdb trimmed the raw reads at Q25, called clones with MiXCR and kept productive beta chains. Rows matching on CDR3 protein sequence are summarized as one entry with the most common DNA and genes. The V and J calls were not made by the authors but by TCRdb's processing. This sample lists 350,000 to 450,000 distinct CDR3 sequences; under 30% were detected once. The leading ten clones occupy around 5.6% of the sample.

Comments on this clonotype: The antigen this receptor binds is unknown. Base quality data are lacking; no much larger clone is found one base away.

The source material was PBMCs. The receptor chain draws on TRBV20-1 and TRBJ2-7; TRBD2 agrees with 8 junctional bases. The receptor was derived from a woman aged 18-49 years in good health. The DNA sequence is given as TGCAGTGCTAGAGCTCTAGCGGGCTACGAGCAGTACTTC. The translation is CSARALAGYEQYF.